This TCR beta chain is drawn from a study of cytomegalovirus exposure and HLA in healthy donors. Per germline, CDR1 SGDLS and CDR2 YYNGEE. V was trimmed by 0 bases and J by 0 bases, leaving 7 bases between them. The CDR3 loop spans 15 amino acids. In the case of this clone: The antigen remains unidentified.

With 60 Vbeta and 13 Jbeta primers, the PCR was carried out. As originally analysed: In a later analysis, roughly 11 million of 75 million to 85 million unique beta chains occurred in at least two donors. Repertoires were generated with immunoSEQ multiplex PCR, while TCRdb's copy carries only in-frame clones and drops some. V and J calls plus clone size are reproduced from that table; the DNA served to infer D and trimming. This sample has 110,000 or so clones, with 82% found just once. General observations from the study: Researchers had no immune exposure information except CMV serostatus available. In a later analysis, TCR association rates varied by HLA locus: DRB1 most, HLA-C fewest. Reports credit the classifier with highly specific, highly sensitive diagnosis of cytomegalovirus status.

The V call is TRBV9, the J call TRBJ2-1; D gene unclear. This sequence was found in a woman aged 18-29 years in good health and CMV-seronegative. Material for sequencing was PBMCs. The CDR3 nucleotides are TGTGCCAGCAGCGTAGGGGCTGGCTCCTACAATGAGCAGTTCTTC. Translated, it gives CASSVGAGSYNEQFF.